The clone carrying this T cell receptor beta chain was recorded only once. The data originate from a study of OX40 agonist ivuxolimab in advanced cancers. Only in-frame clones appear in the TCRdb table, and some are missing; sequencing was by immunoSEQ multiplex PCR. The sample contains fewer than 200,000 clones, around 94% of which appear only once. The germline V gene has CDR1 SGHTA and CDR2 FQGNSA. Trimming left V 1 base short and J 0 bases short, with 10 bases between. The CDR3 runs to 17 residues. V and J are TRBV7-2 and TRBJ1-6; D not certain. The input for sequencing was CD4+ or CD8+ T cells sorted from blood, taken in a trial of the OX40 agonist ivuxolimab. This TCR came from an adult with an advanced solid tumor such as melanoma, head and neck, liver or kidney cancer. The CDR3 DNA follows: TGTGCCAGCAGCTTAGAGGGTTGGTACTCCTATAATTCACCCCTCCACTTT. Amino acid sequence: CASSLEGWYSYNSPLHF.